The rows below give T cell receptor beta chains drawn from one sample of a study of STAT3 mutations in large granular lymphocyte leukemia. Sequencing used immunoSEQ multiplex PCR; TCRdb keeps in-frame clones, though not all of them. Of 3,500 to 5,500 clones in the sample, 50% to 75% were seen once. Sequenced: PBMCs. All receptors come from a human donor with T large granular lymphocyte leukemia. Some clones in this sample may be carry-over from other donors' samples. The CDR3 runs from the conserved cysteine through the conserved F or W.

V gene	CDR3 protein
TRBV30	CAWSFGTEAFF
TRBV30	CAWRTGVSQPQHF
TRBV6-5	CASSPPGTGLNEQFF
TRBV7-9	CASSPNQGNHNSPLHF
TRBV7-9	CASSFGDSYGYTF
TRBV7-9	CASSLSAPGDQPQHF
TRBV28	CATSSGRYYEQYF
TRBV6-6	CASSGMSYEQYF
TRBV5-1	CASSIGVLGTDTQYF
TRBV6-5	CASSYKALANYGYTF
TRBV6-5	CASSYSGGENTEAFF
TRBV6-6	CASSYSHTSYEQYF
TRBV5-1	CASSSSGFQETQYF
TRBV5-6	CASSSSPTREQFF
TRBV18	CASSRSDRANTEAFF
TRBV29-1	CSVGSRGGNYGYTF
TRBV30	CAWSTGVDQPQHF
TRBV5-4	CASSEEPGTDYGYTF
TRBV30	CAWKGGRETQYF
TRBV7-9	CASSPGQGHGYTF
TRBV30	CAWSVSVSNQPQHF
TRBV10-3	CATYTGGLNTEAFF
TRBV30	CAWVGGNTEAFF
TRBV6-6	CASAGGKQYF
TRBV29-1	CSVEQDTEAFF
TRBV15	CATSRDRASEETQYF
TRBV5-1	CASSARQGNNSPLHF
TRBV5-6	CASSLRRIQETQYF
TRBV7-2	CASSPRTGGYTDTQYF
TRBV30	CAWSETGHNQPQHF
TRBV18	CASSPGQGATEAFF
TRBV30	CAFGGIEAFF
TRBV28	CASSTFQGQYF
TRBV18	CASSPVAGVGEQYF
TRBV7-9	CASTQTGEGGRGYTF
TRBV5-6	CASSFRQGPYGYTF
TRBV19	CASSRPHVGGGQPQHF
TRBV7-9	CASAGQGGSHGYTF
TRBV9	CASSIRLLGDEQFF
TRBV20-1	CSSTTRETQYF
TRBV5-1	CASSLPPENTEAFF
TRBV13	CASSYSSGGPRGTQYF
TRBV30	CAWSALAENTGELFF
TRBV29-1	CSVEQAYEQYF
TRBV5-4	CASSLDGDEQYF
TRBV7-9	CASSTQGYQETQYF
TRBV27	CASSGWGTDTQYF
TRBV30	CAWRDRQGAGQPQHF
TRBV6-5	CASSLGGAYGYTF
TRBV18	CASSRTSEYYGYTF
TRBV30	CAWSGARESPLHF
TRBV5-1	CASSLGRGLDEQYF
TRBV29-1	CSVEGTEYEQYF